The source of this T cell receptor beta chain is a study of chronic HIV infection and antiretroviral therapy. Trimming removed 6 bases from V and 0 bases from J, with 17 bases in between. The CDR3 spans 15 residues. CDR1 and CDR2 from the germline V gene are SQVTM and ANQGSEA. TCRdb re-derived calls from the 5' RACE reads in MiXCR, one entry per CDR3 protein. The sample holds some 46,000 distinct CDR3 sequences; about a fifth are singletons and the top ten take 2.5% to 3%. The receptor was isolated from an adult who had HIV and had not received antiretroviral therapy, or was an uninfected healthy control (not recorded which). Sequenced input: peripheral blood. V and J are TRBV29-1 and TRBJ1-1; a weak D match, TRBD1 (6 bases). The CDR3 DNA reads as TGCAGCGTCAGGGGTAGGGTACGAGTGAACACTGAAGCTTTCTTT. Protein sequence: CSVRGRVRVNTEAFF.